This T cell receptor (beta chain) was retrieved from a study of response to subunit inactivated influenza vaccine. Many counts were recorded for this clonotype. Its antigen is unidentified. This CDR3 comprises 16 residues. Losses at the gene ends were 5 bases for V and 0 bases for J; bases not matched to a gene: 5. CDR1 is SGHAT and CDR2 is FQNNGV in the germline V gene. Via MiXCR, TCRdb re-called the RT-PCR reads, giving one row per CDR3 protein. The table lists about 520,000 distinct CDR3 sequences, less than 7.5% of them singletons. Study-wide findings and caveats: New T cells are recruited in small numbers by each seasonal influenza vaccination, according to the authors' suggestion.

The sequenced sample was PBMCs from blood, obtained around 25 months after vaccination. The chain is built from TRBV11-2 and TRBJ2-2, with TRBD1 identical over 8 bases. The origin of this receptor is a man aged 50 to 75 who received an inactivated influenza vaccine. In DNA form, the CDR3 reads TGTGCCAGCAGCACGTGGACAGGGACGAACACCGGGGAGCTGTTTTTT. Translation gives CASSTWTGTNTGELFF. Drawing the rest from reference TRBV11-2 and TRBJ2-2, the complete variable domain is EAGVAQSPRYKIIEKRQSVAFWCNPISGHATLYWYQQILGQGPKLLIQFQNNGVVDDSQLPKDRFSAERLKGVDSTLKIQPAKLEDSAVYLCASSTWTGTNTGELFFGEGSRLTVL.